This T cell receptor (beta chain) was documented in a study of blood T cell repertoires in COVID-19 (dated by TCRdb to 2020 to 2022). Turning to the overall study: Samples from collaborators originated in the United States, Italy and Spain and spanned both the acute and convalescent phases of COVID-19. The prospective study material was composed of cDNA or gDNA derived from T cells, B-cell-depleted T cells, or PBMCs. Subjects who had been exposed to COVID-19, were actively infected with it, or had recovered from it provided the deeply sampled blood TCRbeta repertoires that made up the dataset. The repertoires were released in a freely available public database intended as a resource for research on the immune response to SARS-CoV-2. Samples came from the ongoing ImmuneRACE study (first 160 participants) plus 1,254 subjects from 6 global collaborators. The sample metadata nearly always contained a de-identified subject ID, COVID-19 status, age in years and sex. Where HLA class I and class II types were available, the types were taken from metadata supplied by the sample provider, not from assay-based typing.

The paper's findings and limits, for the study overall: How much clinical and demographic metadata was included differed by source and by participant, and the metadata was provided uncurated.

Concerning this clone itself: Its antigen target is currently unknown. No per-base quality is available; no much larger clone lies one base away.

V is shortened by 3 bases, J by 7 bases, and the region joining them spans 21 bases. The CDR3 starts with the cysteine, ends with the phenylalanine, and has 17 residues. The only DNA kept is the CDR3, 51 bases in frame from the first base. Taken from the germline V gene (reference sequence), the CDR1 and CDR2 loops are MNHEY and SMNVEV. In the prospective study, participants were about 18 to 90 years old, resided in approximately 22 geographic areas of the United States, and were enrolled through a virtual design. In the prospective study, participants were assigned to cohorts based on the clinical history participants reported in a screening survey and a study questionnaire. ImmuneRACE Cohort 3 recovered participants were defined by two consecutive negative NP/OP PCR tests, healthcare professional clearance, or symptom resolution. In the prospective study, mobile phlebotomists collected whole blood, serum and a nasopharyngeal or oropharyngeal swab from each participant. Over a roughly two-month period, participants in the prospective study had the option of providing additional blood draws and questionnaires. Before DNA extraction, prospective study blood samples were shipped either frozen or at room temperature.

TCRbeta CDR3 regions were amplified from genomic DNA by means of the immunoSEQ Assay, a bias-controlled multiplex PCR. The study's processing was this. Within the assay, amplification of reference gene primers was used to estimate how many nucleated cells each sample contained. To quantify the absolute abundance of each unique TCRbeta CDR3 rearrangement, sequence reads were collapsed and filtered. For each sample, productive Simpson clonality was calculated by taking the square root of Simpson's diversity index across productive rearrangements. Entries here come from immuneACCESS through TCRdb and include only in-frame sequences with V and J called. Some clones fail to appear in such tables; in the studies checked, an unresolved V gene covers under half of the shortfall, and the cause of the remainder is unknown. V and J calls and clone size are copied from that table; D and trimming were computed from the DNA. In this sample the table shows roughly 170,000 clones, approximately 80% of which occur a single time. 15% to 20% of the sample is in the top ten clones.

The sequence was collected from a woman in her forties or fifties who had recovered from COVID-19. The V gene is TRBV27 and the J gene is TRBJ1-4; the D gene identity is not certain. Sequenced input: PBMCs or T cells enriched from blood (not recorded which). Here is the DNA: TGTGCCAGCAGTTTTACCCCGGGCCCTGGGAGAGGTGAAAAACTGTTTTTT. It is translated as CASSFTPGPGRGEKLFF.